The entry below describes one TCR beta chain. Its antigen is still unknown. This sample was taken from a study of cytomegalovirus exposure and HLA in healthy donors. Study at large: T cells numbering about 180 million yielded approximately 100 million unique TCR beta sequences in an earlier analysis.

In the PCR, 60 Vbeta and 13 Jbeta primers were used. The table came from immunoSEQ multiplex PCR; TCRdb's copy has only in-frame clones and leaves some out. The repertoire holds 210,000 or so clones, with 85% as singletons. The CDR3 sequence is 14 residues long. Per germline, CDR1 MNHEY and CDR2 SVGAGI. Trimming took 5 bases from V and 1 from J, leaving 11 bases between them. Overall study results and limits: An analysis that came later showed most CMV-associated TCR beta chains appearing HLA-restricted.

Sequencing was done on a sample of PBMCs. The chain employs TRBV6-5 and TRBJ1-1; D possibly corresponds to TRBD1 (5 bases). This TCR was sampled from a girl aged 2 to 9 in good health and CMV-seronegative. The CDR3 DNA follows: TGTGCCAGCAGTCTCAGGGAGGCGAACACTGAAGCTTTCTTT. Amino acid sequence: CASSLREANTEAFF.